This TCR beta chain was captured by sequencing in a study of type 1 and type 2 diabetes patients. Overall study context: A total of fewer than 25,000,000 paired-end reads came from the whole study.

Genomic DNA was the PCR template. Amplification of the beta chain CDR3 used 30 forward and 13 reverse multiplex primers. Each CDR3 protein is one row after TCRdb ran MiXCR on the multiplex PCR reads. The sample lists 270,000 or so distinct CDR3 sequences, roughly 48% occurring once. This CDR3 comprises 13 residues. V lost 4 bases, J lost 3 bases, and 10 bases lay in between. Germline lookup yields CDR1 SNHLY and CDR2 FYNNEI. This clonotype was obtained from a man younger than 30 with type 2 diabetes. The rearrangement joins TRBV2 to TRBJ2-7; D may be TRBD1 (6 bases). The specimen sequenced was peripheral blood mononuclear cells (PBMCs). The CDR3 is CASSVGRGYEQYF. As DNA, the CDR3 is TGTGCCAGCAGTGTTGGCAGGGGCTACGAGCAGTACTTC.